The next 30 T cell receptor beta chains were all read from a single sample in a study of immune characteristics of hereditary and idiopathic chronic pancreatitis. Produced via immunoSEQ multiplex PCR; TCRdb's table is partial and in-frame only. This sample yields almost 9,500 clones, of which 79% are seen a single time; 13% to 15% belongs to the top ten. The pancreas tissue came from patients undergoing total pancreatectomy with islet autotransplantation. Sequenced sample: pancreas tissue with idiopathic chronic pancreatitis. These receptors were taken from a human donor with chronic pancreatitis.

V is TRBV6-5 and J is TRBJ1-1, with unresolved D. Trimming shortened V by 0 bases and J by 0 bases, and 8 bases separated the two germline ends. The CDR3 has 15 residues. The germline gives CDR1 MNHEY, CDR2 SVGAGI. CDR3 in amino acids: CASSYSKTVNTEAFF. CDR3 nucleotide sequence: TGTGCCAGCAGTTACTCGAAGACGGTGAACACTGAAGCTTTCTTT.

The V gene is TRBV18, the J gene TRBJ1-1; tentative D call: TRBD1 (5 bases). CDR3 length: 14 residues. V dropped 3 bases and J dropped 1 base, with 9 bases sitting between them. Looked up from germline, CDR1 is KGHSH and CDR2 is LQKENI. CDR3 nucleotide sequence: TGTGCCAGCTCACCCGGGCAGGGGAACACTGAAGCTTTCTTT. Translated: CASSPGQGNTEAFF.

J is TRBJ1-2 and V is TRBV18, with D perhaps TRBD1 (6 bases). Germline CDR1 reads KGHSH; CDR2 reads LQKENI. V lost 3 bases, J lost 6 bases, and 17 bases lay in between. The CDR3 is 15 residues long. For the CDR3, the DNA is TGTGCCAGCTCACCTCTACAGGGAGCCGAGGATGGCTACACCTTC. The encoded protein is CASSPLQGAEDGYTF.

The V and J genes are TRBV6-5 and TRBJ1-1; the D gene is possibly TRBD1 (5 bases). CDR3 size: 14 residues. Trimming took 0 bases from V and 8 from J, leaving 13 bases between them. From germline, CDR1 is MNHEY and CDR2 SVGAGI. CDR3 DNA: TGTGCCAGCAGTTACTCTCCACAACAGGCGGAAGCTTTCTTT. Encoded protein: CASSYSPQQAEAFF.

The V gene is TRBV3-1 (or the pseudogene TRBV3-2), the J gene TRBJ2-7; 8 nucleotides match TRBD1. This CDR3 is 13 amino acids long. V was clipped by 8 bases and J by 5 bases; unmatched bases: 8. Germline loops: CDR1 LGHDT, CDR2 YNNKEL (reference sequence). The CDR3 sequence: CASEGQGRHEQYF. The CDR3 bases are TGTGCCAGCGAAGGACAGGGTCGACACGAGCAGTACTTC.

The rearrangement joins TRBV4-2 to TRBJ2-1, with D possibly TRBD2 on 6 matching bases. V lost 0 bases and J lost 3, with 15 bases in between. Germline values: CDR1 LGHNA, CDR2 YNFKEQ. The CDR3 contains 17 residues. The CDR3 nucleotides are TGTGCCAGCAGCCAAGAAGGTGGGGCGGGGTTCTACAATGAGCAGTTCTTC. It codes for CASSQEGGAGFYNEQFF.

The chain is built from TRBV19 and TRBJ2-7; 7 bases match TRBD1. Looked up from germline, CDR1 is LNHDA and CDR2 is SQIVND (reference sequence). The V and J ends lost 10 bases and 4 bases, in that order; junction bases with no gene match: 7. The CDR3 extends over 12 amino acids. CDR3 bases: TGTGCCACTACAGGGGAATTATACGAGCAGTACTTC. Protein product: CATTGELYEQYF.

The chain combines TRBV7-9 with TRBJ2-2; 8 positions match TRBD2. CDR1 and CDR2 from the germline V gene are SEHNR and FQNEAQ (reference sequence). The J segment lost 2 bases and the V segment lost 7 bases, leaving 6 bases of the junction unmatched. This CDR3 has 15 residues. DNA for the CDR3: TGTGCCAGCACTCGCGGGGGGTTCAACACCGGGGAGCTGTTTTTT. Encoded protein: CASTRGGFNTGELFF.

J is TRBJ1-6 and V is TRBV6-2 or TRBV6-3; D may be TRBD1 (5 bases). The germline CDR1 and CDR2 sequences are MNHEY and SVGEGT. V lost 0 bases, J lost 7 bases, and 10 bases lay in between. The length of the CDR3 is 15 residues. CDR3 coding DNA: TGTGCCAGCAGTTACTCGAGGAGGGGAAATTCACCCCTCCACTTT. Protein product: CASSYSRRGNSPLHF.

The genes are TRBV3-1 (or the pseudogene TRBV3-2) and TRBJ2-1; TRBD2 aligns across 9 bases. Germline trimming cut 3 bases from V and 6 bases from J; bases unmatched to any gene: 6. The CDR3 length is 15 residues. The V gene's germline CDR1 is LGHDT and CDR2 YNNKEL (reference sequence). The CDR3 region is CASSQGAGGINEQFF. CDR3 sequence (DNA): TGTGCCAGCAGCCAGGGAGCGGGGGGTATCAATGAGCAGTTCTTC.

The chain links TRBV6-5 to TRBJ2-7; no firm D call. The V and J ends lost 2 bases and 2 bases respectively, with 13 bases between them. Germline loops: CDR1 MNHEY, CDR2 SVGAGI. The CDR3 consists of 15 residues. CDR3 in amino acids: CASSYIRSLTYEQYF. CDR3 sequence (DNA): TGTGCCAGCAGTTACATTCGGAGCCTAACCTACGAGCAGTACTTC.

This chain uses TRBV14 with TRBJ1-1; D uncertain. V lost 0 bases and J 2 bases, leaving 13 bases between the germline ends. The germline V gene has CDR1 SGHDN and CDR2 FVKESK. This CDR3 region has 16 residues. DNA of the CDR3: TGTGCCAGCAGCCAAGAGCTACAGACCTATAACACTGAAGCTTTCTTT. Protein: CASSQELQTYNTEAFF. Full variable domain (remainder filled in from reference TRBV14 and TRBJ1-1): EAGVTQFPSHSVIEKGQTVTLRCDPISGHDNLYWYRRVMGKEIKFLLHFVKESKQDESGMPNNRFLAERTGGTYSTLKVQPAELEDSGVYFCASSQELQTYNTEAFFGQGTRLTVV.

The genes are TRBV5-5 and TRBJ1-3; D ambiguous. Germline values: CDR1 SGHKS, CDR2 YYEKEE (reference sequence). Trimming left V 4 bases short and J 0 bases short, with 5 bases between. The CDR3 runs 13 residues. Here the CDR3 reads CASSPGSGNTIYF. Written as DNA, the CDR3 is TGTGCCAGCAGCCCCGGCTCTGGAAACACCATATATTTT.

The chain uses TRBV28 and TRBJ1-6; the D gene is possibly TRBD1 (5 bases). CDR3 length: 14 residues. CDR1 is MDHEN and CDR2 is SYDVKM in the germline V gene. Deletions cut 6 bases from V and 6 bases from J, with 12 bases between. CDR3 region: CASRKRTLNSPLHF. The CDR3 nucleotides are TGTGCCAGCAGGAAGCGGACACTTAATTCACCCCTCCACTTT. Complete variable domain (other parts from reference TRBV28 and TRBJ1-6): DVKVTQSSRYLVKRTGEKVFLECVQDMDHENMFWYRQDPGLGLRLIYFSYDVKMKEKGDIPEGYSVSREKKERFSLILESASTNQTSMYLCASRKRTLNSPLHFGNGTRLTVT.

The chain carries TRBV6-5 and TRBJ1-2, with D possibly matching TRBD1 (6 bases). CDR1 MNHEY and CDR2 SVGAGI come from the germline V gene. V was shortened by 6 bases and J by 2 bases, with 7 bases between the two germline ends. This CDR3 contains 12 residues. CDR3 in amino acids: CASRQGNYGYTF. DNA of the CDR3: TGTGCCAGCAGACAGGGCAACTATGGCTACACCTTC.

This chain uses TRBV7-8 with TRBJ2-6; TRBD2 matches 8 bases. The CDR3 runs to 17 residues. Germline V gene data show CDR1 as SGHVS and CDR2 as FQNEAQ. Unmatched junction bases numbered 7, after V lost 6 bases and J lost 0 bases. The CDR3 DNA is TGTGCCAGCAGGATTAGCGGGGTGAACTCTGGGGCCAACGTCCTGACTTTC. The encoded protein is CASRISGVNSGANVLTF.

This rearrangement joins TRBV7-2 to TRBJ1-2; 8 bases fit TRBD1. Germline assignment: CDR1 SGHTA and CDR2 FQGNSA. This CDR3 spans 14 amino acids. Trimming at V came to 4 bases and at J to 2 bases, leaving 3 bases not matched to a gene. The CDR3 region is CASSSTGGNYGYTF. The CDR3 nucleotides are TGTGCCAGCAGCTCAACAGGGGGAAACTATGGCTACACCTTC.

The J gene is TRBJ1-2, the V gene TRBV6-5, with D perhaps matching TRBD1 (5 bases). This CDR3 has 14 residues. Germline V gives CDR1 MNHEY, CDR2 SVGAGI. V was pared by 0 bases and J by 2 bases, with 7 bases between. The CDR3 sequence is CASSYSKGNYGYTF. For the CDR3, the DNA is TGTGCCAGCAGTTACTCGAAGGGGAACTATGGCTACACCTTC.

The rearrangement joins TRBV5-1 to TRBJ2-2; D is uncertain. Germline V gene sequence: CDR1 SGHRS, CDR2 YFSETQ. Trimming cost V 6 bases and J 1 base, with 10 bases left between them. This CDR3 contains 14 residues. Written as DNA, the CDR3 is TGCGCCAGCAAAGCTACTGAGAACACCGGGGAGCTGTTTTTT. Its protein is CASKATENTGELFF. The variable domain in full, completed from reference TRBV5-1 and TRBJ2-2, reads KAGVTQTPRYLIKTRGQQVTLSCSPISGHRSVSWYQQTPGQGLQFLFEYFSETQRNKGNFPGRFSGRQFSNSRSEMNVSTLELGDSALYLCASKATENTGELFFGEGSRLTVL.

This clone was picked up a small number of times. The CDR3, as DNA: TGTGCCAGCAGCCTCCGGGACGGTCACTCGGGCTACACCTTC. Its translation: CASSLRDGHSGYTF. V is TRBV28 and J is TRBJ1-2, with D tentatively TRBD1 (5 bases). The CDR3 consists of 14 residues. With 6 bases removed from V and 8 bases from J, the gap between germline ends came to 19 bases. CDR1 and CDR2 from the germline V gene are MDHEN and SYDVKM.

This chain connects TRBV7-2 to TRBJ2-3; TRBD2 matches 8 bases. The CDR3 length is 14 residues. The germline V gene encodes CDR1 SGHTA and CDR2 FQGNSA. After removal of 5 bases from V and 6 bases from J, the junction contained 7 bases not matched to a gene. As DNA, the CDR3 is TGTGCCAGCAGCGCCAGCGGGGGTTCGGATACGCAGTATTTT. It codes for CASSASGGSDTQYF.

The chain joins TRBV7-9 to TRBJ2-5; possibly TRBD1 for D (6 bases). This CDR3 has 17 residues. Trimming pared 3 bases from V and 0 bases from J, leaving 17 bases between. From germline, CDR1 is SEHNR and CDR2 FQNEAQ (reference sequence). The CDR3 nucleotides are TGTGCCAGCAGCTTTACGACAGGAATCCCTGACCAAGAGACCCAGTACTTC. Its translation: CASSFTTGIPDQETQYF.

This sequence joins TRBV7-9 and TRBJ2-4; 7 nucleotides line up with TRBD2. Looked up from germline, CDR1 is SEHNR and CDR2 is FQNEAQ (reference sequence). V shed 4 bases and J 8 bases; nucleotides not matched to a gene: 17. The CDR3 is made up of 17 amino acids. CDR3 nucleotides: TGTGCCAGCAGCTACTACTCGACAGCAGTCAGCGGGGACATTCAGTACTTC. Translating gives CASSYYSTAVSGDIQYF.

The chain recombines TRBV9 with TRBJ2-2; the match to TRBD1 covers 7 bases. After removal of 4 bases from V and 5 bases from J, the junction contained 11 bases not matched to a gene. Germline V lookup: CDR1 SGDLS, CDR2 YYNGEE. CDR3 size: 16 residues. DNA of the CDR3: TGTGCCAGCAGCCCTAAGACAGGGCTTATTACCGGGGAGCTGTTTTTT. The encoded protein is CASSPKTGLITGELFF.

The chain recombines TRBV18 with TRBJ2-7; 12 bases fit TRBD2. Germline trimming cut 4 bases from V and 4 bases from J; bases unmatched to any gene: 8. Germline-derived CDR1 and CDR2 are KGHSH and LQKENI. CDR3 length: 16 residues. In nucleotides, the CDR3 is TGTGCCAGCTCACTTGAACTAGCGGGGGGACAGTACGAGCAGTACTTC. Protein sequence: CASSLELAGGQYEQYF.

This sequence joins TRBV2 and TRBJ1-5; D perhaps matches TRBD1 (5 bases). The CDR3 is 14 amino acids. V was clipped by 6 bases and J by 0 bases, with 9 bases between them. Germline CDR1 reads SNHLY; CDR2 reads FYNNEI. CDR3 sequence (DNA): TGTGCCAGCAGAAGGGACCATAGCAATCAGCCCCAGCATTTT. Its translation is CASRRDHSNQPQHF.

J is TRBJ2-3 and V is TRBV14; D is possibly TRBD1 or TRBD2 (5 bases each). CDR1 and CDR2 from the germline V gene are SGHDN and FVKESK. Trimming shortened V by 0 bases and J by 6 bases, and 19 bases separated the two germline ends. The CDR3 runs to 17 residues. CDR3 sequence: CASSQDRGRHRGDTQYF. CDR3 coding DNA: TGTGCCAGCAGCCAAGATAGGGGCAGACACAGAGGGGATACGCAGTATTTT.

This chain uses TRBV6-5 with TRBJ1-2, with 10 bases that match TRBD1. V lost 9 bases, J lost 4 bases, and 2 bases stayed unmatched. The CDR3 length is 12 residues. Germline values: CDR1 MNHEY, CDR2 SVGAGI. CDR3 sequence reads: CASRTGGYGYTF. CDR3 bases: TGTGCCAGTCGGACAGGGGGCTATGGCTACACCTTC.

The chain employs TRBV28 and TRBJ1-1; D is undetermined. This CDR3 is 13 amino acids long. Germline loops: CDR1 MDHEN, CDR2 SYDVKM. V was pared by 3 bases and J by 2 bases, with 7 bases between. This CDR3 is CASSFGSNTEAFF. CDR3 DNA: TGTGCCAGCAGTTTCGGGAGTAACACTGAAGCTTTCTTT.

The J gene is TRBJ1-1, the V gene TRBV5-1; D unresolved. Germline V lookup: CDR1 SGHRS, CDR2 YFSETQ. The CDR3 has 13 amino acids. V was pared by 5 bases and J by 4 bases, with 12 bases between. The chain's CDR3 is CASSREVSTEAFF. CDR3 in DNA: TGCGCCAGCAGTCGGGAGGTTAGCACTGAAGCTTTCTTT.